This TCR beta chain comes out of a study of spatial heterogeneity in lung cancer. Unique molecular identifiers tagged every individual TCR cDNA molecule. In TCRdb, the 5' RACE reads were re-called with MiXCR into one record per CDR3 protein. In the table there are around 2,900 distinct CDR3 sequences, around 6.6% of which are singletons. Time point given: sample taken at primary tumor resection. Whole RNA came from tumor, nontumor lung or frozen PBMC and was sequenced without being sorted. This clonotype was picked up many times. The germline V gene has CDR1 DFQATT and CDR2 SNEGSKA (reference sequence). CDR3 length: 14 amino acids. V was pared by 3 bases and J by 6 bases, with 6 bases of the junction left unmatched.

Specimen: normal lung tissue next to the tumor, collected at surgery. This chain joins TRBV20-1 and TRBJ2-1, with 9 bases matching TRBD2. The receptor was derived from a male donor with early-stage non-small cell lung cancer. The CDR3, as DNA: TGCAGTGCTAGTAGTAGCGGGAGAAGCAATGAGCAGTTCTTC. As protein: CSASSSGRSNEQFF.